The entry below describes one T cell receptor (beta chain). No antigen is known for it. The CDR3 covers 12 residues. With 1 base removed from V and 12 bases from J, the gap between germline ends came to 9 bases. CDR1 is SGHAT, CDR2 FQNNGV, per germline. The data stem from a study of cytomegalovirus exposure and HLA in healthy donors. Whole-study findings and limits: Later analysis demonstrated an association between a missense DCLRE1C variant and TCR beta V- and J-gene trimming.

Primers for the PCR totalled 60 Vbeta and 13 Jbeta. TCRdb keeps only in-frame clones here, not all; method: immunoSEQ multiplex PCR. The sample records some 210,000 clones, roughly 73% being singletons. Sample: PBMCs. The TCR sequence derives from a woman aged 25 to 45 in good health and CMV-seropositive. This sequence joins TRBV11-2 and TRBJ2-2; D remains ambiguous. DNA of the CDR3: TGTGCCAGCAGCTTAGCCCGGGTTAAGCTGTTTTTT. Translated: CASSLARVKLFF.